Below are 29 T cell receptor beta chains sequenced from a single sample in a study of T cells in Graves' hyperthyroidism and ophthalmopathy. Amplification of TCR beta CDR3 regions used RNA as the template. HTBI primers were the set used in a first-round RT-PCR of the TCR CDR3. One entry per CDR3 protein results from TCRdb running MiXCR on the multiplex PCR reads. The table includes some 700,000 distinct CDR3 sequences, about 18% detected once. Sample: blood. The receptors here all came from a man aged 50 to 60 with Graves' hyperthyroidism.

This clonotype has a handful of counts. The chain joins TRBV5-1 to TRBJ2-7; TRBD2 matches 14 bases. CDR3 size: 17 residues. Per the germline V gene, CDR1 is SGHRS and CDR2 is YFSETQ. After removal of 4 bases from V and 7 bases from J, the junction contained 13 bases not matched to a gene. The CDR3 nucleotides read TGCGCCAGCAGCCCAGCGACTAGCGGGAGGGCAATGGATGAGCAGTACTTC. This gives the protein CASSPATSGRAMDEQYF.

This clonotype came up a few times. This chain links TRBV15 with TRBJ2-4, with D possibly being TRBD1 (6 bases). The germline V gene encodes CDR1 LNHNV and CDR2 YYDKDF (reference sequence). The CDR3 is made up of 18 amino acids. Trimming pared 4 bases from V and 0 bases from J, leaving 19 bases between. Here the CDR3 reads CATSTSRDRTLAKNIQYF. DNA for the CDR3: TGTGCCACCAGCACAAGCAGAGACAGGACGCTAGCCAAAAACATTCAGTACTTC.

The chain couples TRBV7-9 to TRBJ1-1; D not certain. The CDR3 is made up of 16 amino acids. CDR1 SEHNR and CDR2 FQNEAQ come from the germline V gene (reference sequence). Deletions cut 5 bases from V and 0 bases from J, with 16 bases between. Here the CDR3 DNA reads TGTGCCAGCAGCCCCGAGAGGAGTCTCTTGAACACTGAAGCTTTCTTT. Translating it yields CASSPERSLLNTEAFF.

This clonotype was detected ten times or more. The chain carries TRBV28 and TRBJ2-5; D is undetermined. The germline V gene has CDR1 MDHEN and CDR2 SYDVKM. Trimming left V 5 bases short and J 0 bases short, with 16 bases between. The CDR3 contains 16 residues. The CDR3 region has the DNA TGTGCCAGCAGTCGCCCTAACACAGTGTACCAAGAGACCCAGTACTTC. Protein: CASSRPNTVYQETQYF. The full variable domain, in which reference TRBV28 and TRBJ2-5 provide the parts outside the CDR3, is DVKVTQSSRYLVKRTGEKVFLECVQDMDHENMFWYRQDPGLGLRLIYFSYDVKMKEKGDIPEGYSVSREKKERFSLILESASTNQTSMYLCASSRPNTVYQETQYFGPGTRLLVL.

On this clonotype: The germline gene is not matched at one end of the junction; a read error may be the cause. The chain has TRBV5-1 and TRBJ2-2; TRBD2 might be the D (7 bases). Germline assignment: CDR1 SGHRS and CDR2 YFSETQ. This CDR3 has 13 residues. DNA for the CDR3: TGCGCCAGCAGCTTGTTCGAAGGGGGGGAGCTGGTTTTT. Translation: CASSLFEGGELVF.

This clonotype turned up a few times. The rearrangement uses TRBV2 and TRBJ2-2, with D possibly TRBD1 on 6 matching bases. Deletions cut 4 bases from V and 2 bases from J, with 11 bases between. Looked up from germline, CDR1 is SNHLY and CDR2 is FYNNEI. This CDR3 is 15 amino acids long. The CDR3 DNA sequence: TGTGCCAGCAGTGTAGCCAGGGGTAACACCGGGGAGCTGTTTTTT. Residues: CASSVARGNTGELFF.

A few counts support this clonotype. The CDR3 region is CASSSIAGRAYF. DNA of the CDR3: TGTGCCAGCAGCTCGATAGCGGGAAGGGCGTATTTT. The chain carries TRBV13 and TRBJ2-3, with 8 bases matching TRBD2. Germline V CDR1 and CDR2: PRHDT, FYEKMQ (reference sequence). The CDR3 length is 12 residues. The V and J ends lost 4 bases and 14 bases, in that order; junction bases with no gene match: 8.

There are many counts of this clonotype. The genes are TRBV28 and TRBJ1-1; no firm D call. Trimming shortened V by 7 bases and J by 1 base, and 16 bases separated the two germline ends. Germline values: CDR1 MDHEN, CDR2 SYDVKM. The CDR3 runs 15 residues. DNA of the CDR3: TGTGCCAGCATTCTCTCCCACCCTCCGAACACTGAAGCTTTCTTT. This sequence encodes CASILSHPPNTEAFF.

This clonotype was counted many times. The CDR3 loop is CSAREDTGLSNQPQHF. Written as DNA, the CDR3 is TGCAGTGCTAGAGAAGACACCGGACTTAGCAATCAGCCCCAGCATTTT. The gene calls are TRBV20-1 and TRBJ1-5, with no clear D. This CDR3 has 16 amino acids. V was trimmed by 0 bases and J by 0 bases, leaving 12 bases between them. Germline V gene data show CDR1 as DFQATT and CDR2 as SNEGSKA (reference sequence).

This clonotype was observed a handful of times. The genes are TRBV5-1 and TRBJ1-1; tentative D call: TRBD1 (5 bases). The CDR3 is 15 residues long. V shed 0 bases and J shed 6 bases, with 15 bases lying between them. Germline lookup yields CDR1 SGHRS and CDR2 YFSETQ. CDR3 region: CASSLESGGGPEAFF. DNA of the CDR3: TGCGCCAGCAGCTTGGAGTCGGGGGGGGGTCCTGAAGCTTTCTTT.

This clonotype was counted ten times or more. V gene TRBV2 combines with J gene TRBJ1-2; a possible D gene is TRBD1 (6 bases). The length of the CDR3 is 15 residues. Germline loops: CDR1 SNHLY, CDR2 FYNNEI. V gave up 3 bases and J gave up 2 bases, with 13 bases separating them. The CDR3 nucleotides read TGTGCCAGCAGTGAGGGGGCAGGTGTAAACTATGGCTACACCTTC. It encodes CASSEGAGVNYGYTF.

This clonotype turned up a few times. The chain is built from TRBV7-2 and TRBJ1-5; D gene ambiguous. The CDR3 is 14 amino acids. Germline assignment: CDR1 SGHTA and CDR2 FQGNSA. V shed 8 bases and J shed 4 bases, with 15 bases lying between them. The CDR3 coding sequence is TGTGCCAGCGGGATACTGACGGGAAATCAGCCCCAGCATTTT. It encodes CASGILTGNQPQHF. The whole variable domain, filled in from reference TRBV7-2 and TRBJ1-5, reads GAGVSQSPSNKVTEKGKDVELRCDPISGHTALYWYRQSLGQGLEFLIYFQGNSAPDKSGLPSDRFSAERTGGSVSTLTIQRTQQEDSAVYLCASGILTGNQPQHFGDGTRLSIL.

This clonotype was detected only a few times. The chain is built from TRBV6-1 and TRBJ2-3, with D perhaps TRBD1 (5 bases). Trimming took 6 bases from V and 7 from J, leaving 20 bases between them. Germline loops: CDR1 MNHNS, CDR2 SASEGT. This CDR3 is 15 amino acids long. The CDR3 DNA is TGTGCCAGCAGCCCCACAGGAAGGATGGGGTATACGCAGTATTTT. It specifies CASSPTGRMGYTQYF.

The CDR3 region is CASSGGTARQEFF. CDR3 in DNA: TGCGCCAGCAGCGGTGGGACAGCCCGCCAGGAGTTCTTC. This sequence joins TRBV5-1 and TRBJ2-1, with 7 bases identical to TRBD1. The germline gives CDR1 SGHRS, CDR2 YFSETQ. The CDR3 runs 13 residues. J lost 14 bases, V lost 4 bases, and 12 bases had no gene match.

The chain joins TRBV29-1 to TRBJ1-2, with D tentatively TRBD1 (5 bases). Germline V gene data show CDR1 as SQVTM and CDR2 as ANQGSEA. The V end was cut by 3 bases, the J end by 4 bases, with 9 bases between. The CDR3 runs 12 residues. CDR3 DNA sequence: TGCAGCGTTGAGCAAGGGACCTATGGCTACACCTTC. It translates to CSVEQGTYGYTF.

V usage is TRBV4-1 and J usage is TRBJ2-5; TRBD2 matches at 7 bases. The CDR3 is made up of 21 amino acids. V shed 0 bases, J shed 4 bases, and the junction held 23 bases outside the gene matches. Germline values: CDR1 MGHRA, CDR2 YSYEKL. CDR3 residues: CASSQDISGASGTPRRETQYF. CDR3 DNA sequence: TGCGCCAGCAGCCAAGACATCAGTGGGGCTAGCGGAACACCCAGGCGAGAGACCCAGTACTTC.

This clonotype showed up many times. V gene TRBV2 combines with J gene TRBJ2-1, with D unclear. V was clipped by 6 bases and J by 10 bases, with 13 bases between them. Per the germline V gene, CDR1 is SNHLY and CDR2 is FYNNEI. The length of the CDR3 is 12 residues. DNA for the CDR3: TGTGCCAGCAGGGCGATTCCGGGCGAGCAGTTCTTC. Translation: CASRAIPGEQFF.

The CDR3 here is CASSTSGSFDNEQFF. The CDR3 DNA follows: TGTGCCAGCAGTACTAGCGGGAGTTTCGACAATGAGCAGTTCTTC. The chain has TRBV7-9 and TRBJ2-1; the match to TRBD2 covers 11 bases. V trimming: 6 bases; J trimming: 5 bases; junction bases outside the gene matches: 6. This CDR3 spans 15 amino acids. Germline CDR1 SEHNR, CDR2 FQNEAQ (reference sequence). Drawing the rest from reference TRBV7-9 and TRBJ2-1, the complete variable domain is DTGVSQNPRHKITKRGQNVTFRCDPISEHNRLYWYRQTLGQGPEFLTYFQNEAQLEKSRLLSDRFSAERPKGSFSTLEIQRTEQGDSAMYLCASSTSGSFDNEQFFGPGTRLTVL.

CDR3 in DNA: TGCAGTGCTAGAGATTTGGCAGGCATGAACACTGAAGCTTTCTTT. Its translation is CSARDLAGMNTEAFF. The chain employs TRBV20-1 and TRBJ1-1; D uncertain. Trimming stripped 0 bases from V and 0 bases from J, with 11 bases between. CDR1 and CDR2 (germline): DFQATT, SNEGSKA (reference sequence). The CDR3 is 15 residues long.

The genes are TRBV20-1 and TRBJ2-5; tentative D call: TRBD2 (6 bases). There are 17 residues in the CDR3. Trimming cost V 3 bases and J 1 base, with 21 bases left between them. CDR1 is DFQATT and CDR2 is SNEGSKA in the germline V gene (reference sequence). CDR3 region: CSARMRDFFVLQETQYF. The CDR3, as DNA: TGCAGTGCTAGGATGAGGGACTTCTTTGTCCTCCAAGAGACCCAGTACTTC.

This clonotype came up many times. The V call is TRBV28, the J call TRBJ1-1; tentatively, D is TRBD1 (6 bases). V gave up 3 bases and J gave up 4 bases, with 12 bases separating them. Looked up from germline, CDR1 is MDHEN and CDR2 is SYDVKM. The CDR3 covers 14 residues. The CDR3 protein is CASSFPGVGTEAFF. CDR3 coding DNA: TGTGCCAGCAGTTTTCCAGGGGTAGGCACTGAAGCTTTCTTT.

This clonotype was counted between two and nine times. The chain carries TRBV4-3 and TRBJ2-7; 10 nucleotides align to TRBD2. Trimming at V came to 3 bases and at J to 5 bases, leaving 19 bases not matched to a gene. Germline CDR1 LGHNA, CDR2 YSLEER. The CDR3 has 19 residues. This CDR3 reads CASSQGAGGPYESPNEQYF. For the CDR3, the DNA is TGCGCCAGCAGCCAGGGAGCGGGAGGGCCTTATGAGAGTCCCAACGAGCAGTACTTC.

This clonotype was seen a handful of times. The chain uses TRBV4-1 and TRBJ1-1, with D possibly being TRBD1 (5 bases). There are 14 residues in the CDR3. Germline CDR1 reads MGHRA; CDR2 reads YSYEKL. V lost 4 bases, J lost 0 bases, and 9 bases lay in between. The CDR3 DNA reads TGCGCCAGCAGCCGAGGGACGATGAACACTGAAGCTTTCTTT. It translates to CASSRGTMNTEAFF.

This chain uses TRBV5-1 with TRBJ1-1; D ambiguous. The length of the CDR3 is 11 residues. The germline V gene encodes CDR1 SGHRS and CDR2 YFSETQ. Trimming took off 4 bases at V and 10 bases at J, with 11 bases between the two ends. CDR3: CASSGADGAFF. The CDR3 DNA reads TGCGCCAGCAGCGGAGCCGACGGAGCTTTCTTT.

The CDR3 region has the DNA TGTGCCAGCAGTTCGGACAGGGCGGGGACCCAGTACTTC. This codes for CASSSDRAGTQYF. This chain links TRBV27 with TRBJ2-5; 8 bases align to TRBD1. Trimming took 4 bases from V and 7 from J; bases not matched to a gene: 5. The length of the CDR3 is 13 residues. Germline V gene sequence: CDR1 MNHEY, CDR2 SMNVEV (reference sequence).

V gene TRBV5-1 combines with J gene TRBJ2-3; a weak D match, TRBD2 (5 bases). Trimming stripped 1 base from V and 2 bases from J, with 14 bases between. The CDR3 spans 16 residues. Per germline, CDR1 SGHRS and CDR2 YFSETQ. CDR3 sequence: CASSLLTRILTDTQYF. In DNA form, the CDR3 reads TGCGCCAGCAGCTTGCTTACTAGAATTCTCACAGATACGCAGTATTTT.

CDR3 protein: CASSEELAGWYNEQFF. The CDR3 DNA reads as TGTGCCAGCAGTGAGGAACTAGCGGGATGGTACAATGAGCAGTTCTTC. The chain couples TRBV6-1 to TRBJ2-1; 10 bases map to TRBD2. CDR1 and CDR2 (germline): MNHNS, SASEGT. V was clipped by 3 bases and J by 4 bases; unmatched bases: 6. This CDR3 comprises 16 residues.

The chain combines TRBV16 with TRBJ2-1, with 10 nucleotides matching TRBD1. V lost 4 bases, J lost 3 bases, and 9 bases stayed unmatched. Germline CDR1 KGHSY, CDR2 FQNENV. The CDR3 is 17 amino acids. DNA of the CDR3: TGTGCCAGCAGCCTGAGGACAGGGGGTTTTAACTACAATGAGCAGTTCTTC. Translation: CASSLRTGGFNYNEQFF.

This clonotype was recorded many times. CDR3 amino acids: CASSRTGSTEAFF. In DNA, the CDR3 is TGTGCCAGCAGCCGAACGGGGTCCACTGAAGCTTTCTTT. The chain employs TRBV11-1 and TRBJ1-1; D remains ambiguous. The germline V gene encodes CDR1 SGHAT and CDR2 FQDESV (reference sequence). V was pared by 5 bases and J by 4 bases, with 11 bases between. There are 13 residues in the CDR3.